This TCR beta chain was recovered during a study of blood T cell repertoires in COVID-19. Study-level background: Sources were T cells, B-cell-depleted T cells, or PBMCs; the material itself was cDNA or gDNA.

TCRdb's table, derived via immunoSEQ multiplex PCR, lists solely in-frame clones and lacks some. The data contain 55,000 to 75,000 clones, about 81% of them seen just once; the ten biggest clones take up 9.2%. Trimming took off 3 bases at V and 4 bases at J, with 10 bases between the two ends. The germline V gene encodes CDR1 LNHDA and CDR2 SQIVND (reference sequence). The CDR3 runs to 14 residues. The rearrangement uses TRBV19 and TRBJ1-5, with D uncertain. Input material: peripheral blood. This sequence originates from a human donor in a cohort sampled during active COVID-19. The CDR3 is CASSITGSNQPQHF. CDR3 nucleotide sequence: TGTGCCAGTAGTATTACCGGGAGTAATCAGCCCCAGCATTTT.